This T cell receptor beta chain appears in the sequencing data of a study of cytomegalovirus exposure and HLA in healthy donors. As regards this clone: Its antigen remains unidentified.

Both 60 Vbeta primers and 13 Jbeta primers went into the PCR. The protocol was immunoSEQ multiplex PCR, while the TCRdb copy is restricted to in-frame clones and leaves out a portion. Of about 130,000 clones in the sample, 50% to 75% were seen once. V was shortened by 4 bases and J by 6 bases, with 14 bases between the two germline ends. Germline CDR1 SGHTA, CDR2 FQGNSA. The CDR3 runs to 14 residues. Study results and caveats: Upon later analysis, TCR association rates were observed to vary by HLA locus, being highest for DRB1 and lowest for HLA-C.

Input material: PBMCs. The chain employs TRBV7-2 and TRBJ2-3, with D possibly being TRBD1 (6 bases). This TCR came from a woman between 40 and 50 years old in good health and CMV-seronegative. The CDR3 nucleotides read TGTGCCAGCAGCTCCTTACAGGGTGATGATACGCAGTATTTT. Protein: CASSSLQGDDTQYF.